This entry lists 24 T cell receptor beta chains sequenced from one sample in a study of CD8 T cells in ankylosing spondylitis. Study findings and constraints: Characteristic of ankylosing spondylitis blood, it appeared, was a TCR beta motif comprising several highly homologous variants.

Their antigens remain unidentified. TCRdb called the 5' RACE reads again in MiXCR, with one record for every CDR3 protein. The data show approximately 540,000 distinct CDR3 sequences, more than 9.5% seen once. The sample comprised blood, either unsorted or a sorted T cell fraction (not recorded which). These receptors were collected from a male donor with ankylosing spondylitis.

This clonotype was counted many times. This chain joins TRBV10-3 and TRBJ2-3, with 9 bases fitting TRBD1. The germline gives CDR1 ENHRY, CDR2 SYGVKD. The CDR3 sequence is 14 residues long. With V trimmed by 5 bases and J by 4 bases, 4 bases remained unmatched. The chain's CDR3 is CAISSDRGADTQYF. DNA for the CDR3: TGTGCCATCAGTTCGGACAGGGGCGCAGATACGCAGTATTTT.

The sample holds a few counts of this clonotype. The chain carries TRBV20-1 and TRBJ2-1; maybe TRBD2 (6 bases). Germline CDR1 and CDR2: DFQATT and SNEGSKA (reference sequence). CDR3 length: 16 amino acids. V was cut by 6 bases and J by 10 bases, with 28 bases left in between. Written as DNA, the CDR3 is TGCAGTGCCACCTCCCGGGTGCGGGAACCACGTCAGGAGCAGTTCTTC. Protein: CSATSRVREPRQEQFF.

The table lists this clonotype with a few counts. The chain links TRBV24-1 to TRBJ2-1, with 8 nucleotides matching TRBD2. The CDR3 is 16 amino acids. J was trimmed by 1 base and V by 4 bases; bases with no gene match: 5. Germline V CDR1 and CDR2: KGHDR, SFDVKD. Written as DNA, the CDR3 is TGTGCCACCAGTGACCCAAGCGGGGGATCCTACAATGAGCAGTTCTTC. Its translation is CATSDPSGGSYNEQFF.

This clonotype was seen at least ten times. This rearrangement joins TRBV15 to TRBJ2-1, with 8 bases that match TRBD2. The CDR3 loop spans 17 amino acids. Per germline, CDR1 LNHNV and CDR2 YYDKDF (reference sequence). J lost 2 bases, V lost 2 bases, and 8 bases had no gene match. In nucleotides, the CDR3 is TGTGCCACCAGCAGAAAACGTCAGCGGGAGACCTACAATGAGCAGTTCTTC. Its protein is CATSRKRQRETYNEQFF.

This clonotype was recorded a few times. The V gene is TRBV12-3 or TRBV12-4, the J gene TRBJ1-5; the D gene is possibly TRBD1 (5 bases). This CDR3 comprises 17 residues. Trimming left V 5 bases short and J 0 bases short, with 17 bases between. In DNA, the CDR3 is TGTGCCAGCAGTCTCCTCCGGGACGGTTATAGCAATCAGCCCCAGCATTTT. This encodes CASSLLRDGYSNQPQHF.

V is TRBV7-9 and J is TRBJ1-4; no firm D call. The V and J ends lost 2 bases and 6 bases respectively, with 13 bases between them. The CDR3 has 15 residues. Germline loops: CDR1 SEHNR, CDR2 FQNEAQ (reference sequence). CDR3 in DNA: TGTGCCAGCAGCTTAAAGCGAATTCATGATGAAAAACTGTTTTTT. It yields the protein CASSLKRIHDEKLFF.

In DNA, the CDR3 is TGTGCCAGCAGATACGGGGCCGAGCCGTATTTT. This gives the protein CASRYGAEPYF. The rearrangement joins TRBV7-9 to TRBJ2-3; D could derive from TRBD1 or TRBD2 (5 bases each). Between the trimmed V and J ends, which lost 6 bases and 14 bases, there was a span of 15 bases. The CDR3 sequence is 11 residues long. Germline lookup yields CDR1 SEHNR and CDR2 FQNEAQ (reference sequence).

The chain uses TRBV7-9 and TRBJ1-4, with D possibly TRBD1 on 5 matching bases. The germline V and J ends were trimmed by 5 bases and 8 bases, with 12 bases remaining between them. CDR1 and CDR2 (germline): SEHNR, FQNEAQ (reference sequence). The CDR3 contains 13 residues. The DNA of the CDR3 is TGTGCCAGCAGCCCGGGACGAGGGGAAAAACTGTTTTTT. Translation gives CASSPGRGEKLFF.

This clonotype was seen ten or more times. J is TRBJ2-3 and V is TRBV5-1; TRBD1 matches 9 bases. Unmatched junction bases numbered 4, after V lost 2 bases and J lost 3 bases. Germline values: CDR1 SGHRS, CDR2 YFSETQ. This CDR3 is built from 15 residues. The CDR3 loop is CASSFRDRVTDTQYF. As DNA, the CDR3 is TGCGCCAGCAGCTTCCGGGACAGGGTTACAGATACGCAGTATTTT.

This clonotype was counted between two and nine times. The chain has TRBV20-1 and TRBJ2-5; 9 bases match TRBD2. Trimming removed 6 bases from V and 5 bases from J; junction bases left unmatched: 7. Looked up from germline, CDR1 is DFQATT and CDR2 is SNEGSKA (reference sequence). This CDR3 comprises 13 residues. CDR3 in amino acids: CSADSGRQETQYF. Here the CDR3 DNA reads TGCAGTGCGGATAGCGGGAGACAGGAGACCCAGTACTTC.

The chain links TRBV3-1 to TRBJ2-5, with D perhaps TRBD1 or TRBD2 (5 bases each). CDR3 length: 14 amino acids. V was clipped by 3 bases and J by 5 bases, with 13 bases between them. CDR1 LGHDT and CDR2 YNNKEL come from the germline V gene (reference sequence). CDR3 region: CASSHLAREETQYF. As DNA, the CDR3 is TGTGCCAGCAGCCATTTGGCCAGGGAGGAGACCCAGTACTTC.

The J gene is TRBJ2-5, the V gene TRBV7-2, with 13 nucleotides matching TRBD2. This CDR3 is 14 amino acids long. The V and J ends lost 6 bases and 11 bases, in that order; junction bases with no gene match: 9. Per germline, CDR1 SGHTA and CDR2 FQGNSA. CDR3 in DNA: TGTGCCAGCAGTCCTCCCGGGACTAGCGGGACACAGTACTTC. This codes for CASSPPGTSGTQYF.

This clonotype showed up just a few times. The genes are TRBV11-2 and TRBJ2-1; TRBD1 might be the D (5 bases). The CDR3 runs to 12 residues. V shed 8 bases and J shed 4 bases, with 9 bases lying between them. The germline V gene encodes CDR1 SGHAT and CDR2 FQNNGV. This chain's CDR3 is CASAPGYNEQFF. The DNA of the CDR3 is TGTGCCAGCGCCCCAGGGTACAATGAGCAGTTCTTC.

The V gene is TRBV20-1, the J gene TRBJ2-7, with TRBD2 matching over 9 bases. In germline, CDR1 is DFQATT, CDR2 SNEGSKA (reference sequence). V was pared by 5 bases and J by 6 bases, with 11 bases of the junction left unmatched. There are 14 residues in the CDR3. The CDR3 loop is CSALDSSGITEQYF. DNA of the CDR3: TGCAGTGCTCTAGATTCTAGCGGGATTACCGAGCAGTACTTC.

This clonotype was seen ten or more times. The rearrangement joins TRBV7-2 to TRBJ2-5, with unresolved D. CDR1 SGHTA and CDR2 FQGNSA come from the germline V gene. V was pared by 2 bases and J by 5 bases, with 9 bases between. This CDR3 is built from 13 residues. In DNA, the CDR3 is TGTGCCAGCAGCTTATTAAATGCGGAGACCCAGTACTTC. Its translation is CASSLLNAETQYF.

This clonotype was observed at least ten times. The chain joins TRBV5-1 to TRBJ2-1; 14 nucleotides line up with TRBD2. V shed 4 bases and J 0 bases; nucleotides not matched to a gene: 9. Germline CDR1 is SGHRS and CDR2 is YFSETQ. The length of the CDR3 is 19 residues. The CDR3 here is CASSLEGLAGDYSYNEQFF. In DNA form, the CDR3 reads TGCGCCAGCAGCCTAGAGGGACTAGCGGGAGATTACTCCTACAATGAGCAGTTCTTC. The full variable domain, rest sourced from reference TRBV5-1 and TRBJ2-1, is KAGVTQTPRYLIKTRGQQVTLSCSPISGHRSVSWYQQTPGQGLQFLFEYFSETQRNKGNFPGRFSGRQFSNSRSEMNVSTLELGDSALYLCASSLEGLAGDYSYNEQFFGPGTRLTVL.

This clonotype has just a few counts. The J gene is TRBJ2-3, the V gene TRBV5-4; D is uncertain. Trimming removed 1 base at V and 1 base at J, with 7 bases between. The CDR3 extends over 14 amino acids. Per germline, CDR1 SGHNT and CDR2 YYREEE (reference sequence). The DNA for the CDR3 is TGTGCCAGCAGCTTGCGTACACGCACAGATACGCAGTATTTT. It translates to CASSLRTRTDTQYF. The whole variable domain, filled in from reference TRBV5-4 and TRBJ2-3, reads ETGVTQSPTHLIKTRGQQVTLRCSSQSGHNTVSWYQQALGQGPQFIFQYYREEENGRGNFPPRFSGLQFPNYSSELNVNALELDDSALYLCASSLRTRTDTQYFGPGTRLTVL.

This clonotype was counted only a few times. The chain joins TRBV7-6 to TRBJ2-7; D gene uncertain. V lost 5 bases to trimming and J lost 3 bases, with 14 bases between them. Looked up from germline, CDR1 is SGHVS and CDR2 is FNYEAQ. The CDR3 spans 14 residues. The CDR3: CASSPDGGHYEQYF. CDR3 coding DNA: TGTGCCAGCAGCCCCGACGGTGGCCACTACGAGCAGTACTTC.

J is TRBJ2-1 and V is TRBV4-1; D may be TRBD1 or TRBD2 (5 bases each). Germline V gene lookup returns CDR1 MGHRA and CDR2 YSYEKL. The CDR3 extends over 14 amino acids. The germline V and J ends were trimmed by 4 bases and 9 bases, with 16 bases remaining between them. The CDR3 reads CASSRGWLAGEQFF. The CDR3 nucleotides are TGCGCCAGCAGCCGGGGGTGGCTAGCAGGTGAGCAGTTCTTC.

The chain has TRBV18 and TRBJ2-3; perhaps TRBD1 as D (5 bases). CDR1 is KGHSH, CDR2 LQKENI, per germline. V lost 3 bases, J lost 2 bases, and 9 bases lay in between. The CDR3 has 14 amino acids. The CDR3 loop reads CASSPPGYTDTQYF. The CDR3 bases are TGTGCCAGCTCACCCCCAGGGTACACAGATACGCAGTATTTT.

This clonotype has more than one count but fewer than ten. The chain joins TRBV2 to TRBJ2-5; D is undetermined. Germline V gene lookup returns CDR1 SNHLY and CDR2 FYNNEI. V dropped 8 bases and J dropped 5 bases, with 12 bases sitting between them. The CDR3 contains 12 residues. The CDR3 bases are TGTGCCAGCGGGGAAGAATGGGAGACCCAGTACTTC. Its protein product is CASGEEWETQYF.

This chain connects TRBV7-8 to TRBJ2-5, with D possibly matching TRBD2 (6 bases). V lost 4 bases and J lost 3, with 21 bases in between. CDR1 is SGHVS and CDR2 is FQNEAQ in the germline V gene. CDR3 size: 17 residues. The CDR3 DNA is TGTGCCAGCAGCTACGAAACCGGGACTCGCGTCAAAGAGACCCAGTACTTC. Its translation: CASSYETGTRVKETQYF. Full variable domain (rest looked up from reference TRBV7-8 and TRBJ2-5): GAGVSQSPRYKVAKRGQDVALRCDPISGHVSLFWYQQALGQGPEFLTYFQNEAQLDKSGLPSDRFFAERPEGSVSTLKIQRTQQEDSAVYLCASSYETGTRVKETQYFGPGTRLLVL.

This chain uses TRBV5-1 with TRBJ2-5; 10 bases line up with TRBD2. Per the germline V gene, CDR1 is SGHRS and CDR2 is YFSETQ. Trimming at V came to 0 bases and at J to 5 bases, leaving 7 bases not matched to a gene. The CDR3 loop spans 16 amino acids. The CDR3 reads CASSLVPSGSPETQYF. The CDR3 DNA follows: TGCGCCAGCAGCTTGGTGCCTAGCGGGAGTCCTGAGACCCAGTACTTC.

The CDR3 sequence: CASSLAASGAYNEQFF. CDR3 DNA: TGCGCCAGCAGCTTGGCCGCTAGCGGGGCCTACAATGAGCAGTTCTTC. The V call is TRBV5-1, the J call TRBJ2-1; 9 positions agree with TRBD2. Trimming at V came to 0 bases and at J to 2 bases, leaving 3 bases not matched to a gene. Germline V gene data show CDR1 as SGHRS and CDR2 as YFSETQ. This CDR3 comprises 16 residues.